The clone carrying this T cell receptor (beta chain) was found a few times. Its antigen is still unknown. The data were obtained in a study of CD8 T cells in ankylosing spondylitis. Findings and caveats of the study: Reportedly, matched ankylosing spondylitis synovial fluid was significantly enriched for disease-linked clones. It appeared that ankylosing spondylitis blood was characterized by a TCR beta motif of several highly homologous variants. Peripheral blood samples showed relatively rare disease-linked clones, and these clones were CD8+. Some motif variants were previously reported in reactive arthritis synovial fluid and blood.

The CDR3 consists of 14 residues. The V end was cut by 0 bases, the J end by 6 bases, with 15 bases between. CDR1 and CDR2 from the germline V gene are DFQATT and SNEGSKA (reference sequence). Each CDR3 protein is one row after TCRdb ran MiXCR on the 5' RACE reads. Among approximately 240,000 distinct CDR3 sequences listed, roughly a quarter were seen once. The V and J genes are TRBV20-1 and TRBJ2-7; D might be TRBD1 (8 bases). This TCR came from a male donor with ankylosing spondylitis or in good health (not recorded which). What was sequenced was blood, either unsorted or a sorted T cell fraction (not recorded which). The CDR3 DNA follows: TGCAGTGCTAGAGATGGACAGGGAGGGATCGAGCAGTACTTC. This encodes CSARDGQGGIEQYF.